This TCR beta chain came from a study of blood T cell dynamics during melanoma immunotherapy. Regarding time point: week 3, after first cycle of checkpoint inhibitor. Profiling relied on immunoSEQ multiplex PCR, and the TCRdb table lists in-frame clones only, not all of them. This table has 8,000 to 11,000 clones, 75% to 90% appearing once. This CDR3 has 15 residues. The V end was cut by 1 base, the J end by 7 bases, with 14 bases between. From germline, CDR1 is KGHSH and CDR2 LQKENI. The specimen was blood, collected from a patient treated with checkpoint blockade. This clonotype originated in a human donor with melanoma. The chain has TRBV18 and TRBJ2-1; possibly TRBD1 or TRBD2 for D (5 bases each). The CDR3 here is CASSPLAGTGNEQFF. In DNA form, the CDR3 reads TGTGCCAGCTCACCACTGGCAGGGACGGGTAATGAGCAGTTCTTC. Combining the CDR3 with reference TRBV18 and TRBJ2-1 gives the whole variable domain NAGVMQNPRHLVRRRGQEARLRCSPMKGHSHVYWYRQLPEEGLKFMVYLQKENIIDESGMPKERFSAEFPKEGPSILRIQQVVRGDSAAYFCASSPLAGTGNEQFFGPGTRLTVL.